This is a list of T cell receptor beta chains from one sample in a study of T cells in Graves' hyperthyroidism and ophthalmopathy. MiXCR, applied by TCRdb to the multiplex PCR reads, yields one record per CDR3 protein. The repertoire holds 250,000 to 350,000 distinct CDR3 sequences, with about a sixth as singletons. Sequenced sample: blood. These receptors were collected from a woman in her sixties or seventies with Graves' ophthalmopathy. CDR3s include the opening cysteine and the closing phenylalanine or tryptophan. Fields, in order: clone size, J gene, D gene, V gene, CDR3 DNA, CDR3 protein. D genes are given only for firm matches. The size entry is marked missing in some rows and otherwise reads once, few, many or a size class.

NA TRBJ2-7 NA TRBV7-8 TGTGCCAGCAGCTTTCGGGCAGGGAGTTTATACGAGCAGTACTTC CASSFRAGSLYEQYF
many TRBJ2-3 NA TRBV11-2 TGTGCCAGCAGCTTAGGGCGGGCCCGCACAGATACGCAGTATTTT CASSLGRARTDTQYF
NA TRBJ2-7 NA TRBV5-6 TGTGCCAGCAGCTTGTTGGTCAAACCGAGCTCCTACGAGCAGTACTTC CASSLLVKPSSYEQYF
many TRBJ2-3 TRBD1 TRBV19 TGTGCCAGTAGTATCGGGACAGGGTGGACAGATACGCAGTATTTT CASSIGTGWTDTQYF
NA TRBJ1-1 NA TRBV24-1 TGTGCCACCAGTGAACCGAGACGGGTTCACACTGAAGCTTTCTTT CATSEPRRVHTEAFF
NA TRBJ1-2 NA TRBV5-1 TGCGCCAGCAGCTTGGGGACAGACACAGCCTATGGCTACACCTTC CASSLGTDTAYGYTF
NA TRBJ2-1 NA TRBV2 TGTGCCAGCAGTCAAGCGTACTCTCCCAATGAGCAGTTCTTC CASSQAYSPNEQFF
few TRBJ2-7 TRBD1 TRBV9 TGTGCCAGCAGCGAGGGACAGGGAGGCTACTACGAGCAGTACTTC CASSEGQGGYYEQYF
many TRBJ2-3 NA TRBV4-3 TGCGCCAGCAGCCAAGATGGCGGACGGCGCACAGATACGCAGTATTTT CASSQDGGRRTDTQYF
once TRBJ2-5 NA TRBV5-1 TGCGCCAGCAGCAGCTTCCGACAGCCCCACCAAGAGACCCAGTACTTC CASSSFRQPHQETQYF
NA TRBJ2-7 TRBD1 TRBV19 TGTGCCAGTAGTCCCAAAAGGGGGGACAGGAGCTCCTACGAGCAGTACTTC CASSPKRGDRSSYEQYF
few TRBJ2-7 NA TRBV29-1 TGCAGCGTTGAGACTAGGGCCTCCTACGAGCAGTACTTC CSVETRASYEQYF
NA TRBJ2-1 TRBD1 TRBV12-3/TRBV12-4 TGTGCCAGCAGATGGGACAGGGCCAATGAGCAGTTCTTC CASRWDRANEQFF
NA TRBJ2-2 NA TRBV27 TGTGCCAGCAGCACCCGTAGCACCGGGGAGCTGTTTTTT CASSTRSTGELFF
few TRBJ1-6 TRBD1 TRBV20-1 TGCAGTGCAGGCGACAGGGGGCGCTCTTATAATTCACCCCTCCACTTT CSAGDRGRSYNSPLHF
few TRBJ2-7 TRBD2 TRBV20-1 TGCAGTGCCACCGGGACTAGCGGGGGATCGAGGTACGAGCAGTACTTC CSATGTSGGSRYEQYF
many TRBJ2-7 NA TRBV29-1 TGCAGCGTTGAAGGCAGCACCTACGAGCAGTACTTC CSVEGSTYEQYF
NA TRBJ2-4 TRBD1 TRBV5-1 TGCGCCAGCAGCTTGGGAGCAGGGGGCAAAAACATTCAGTACTTC CASSLGAGGKNIQYF
NA TRBJ1-2 NA TRBV9 TGTGCCAGCAGCCCCCATGTTAGCAGCGCTAACTATGGCTACACCTTC CASSPHVSSANYGYTF
few TRBJ1-5 NA TRBV29-1 TGCAGCGTTGAGGAAGGGAGCAATCAGCCCCAGCATTTT CSVEEGSNQPQHF
few TRBJ2-2 NA TRBV9 TGTGCCTGCAGCCGGTCGTGGTCGGGGGCGCAGAGCGGGGAGCTGTTTTTT CACSRSWSGAQSGELFF
NA TRBJ1-2 NA TRBV28 TGTGCCAGCAGTTCCCCCCGGGACACATACTATGGCTACACCTTC CASSSPRDTYYGYTF
few TRBJ2-1 NA TRBV7-9 TGTGCCAGCAGCTGGACGGGACGGATATACAATGAGCAGTTCTTC CASSWTGRIYNEQFF
many TRBJ2-7 TRBD1 TRBV11-2 TGTGCCAGCAGCTTAGATCGTGGGACAGCCTACGAGCAGTACTTC CASSLDRGTAYEQYF
few TRBJ1-5 NA TRBV25-1 TGTGCCAGCAGTTTAGGGGGAGCAGCTCAGCCCCAGCATTTT CASSLGGAAQPQHF
NA TRBJ1-3 TRBD1 TRBV4-3 TGCGCCAGCAGTCAAACCGGGACAGGGGGTTTCGAGGGAAACACCATATATTTT CASSQTGTGGFEGNTIYF
few TRBJ1-2 NA TRBV10-3 TGTGCCATCAGCCGGGAAGCGACTAACTATGGCTACACCTTC CAISREATNYGYTF
NA TRBJ2-1 NA TRBV11-2 TGTGCCAGCAGCCACTCCGGGGCCGGCGGGTGGGAGCAGTTCTTC CASSHSGAGGWEQFF
many TRBJ2-2 NA TRBV7-9 TGTGCCAGCAGCTTTTCCACCGGGGAGCTGTTTTTT CASSFSTGELFF
once TRBJ2-1 NA TRBV6-1 TGTGCCAGCAGACCACAGGGAGATTACAATGAGCAGTTCTTC CASRPQGDYNEQFF
NA TRBJ2-1 TRBD2 TRBV4-3 TGCGCCAGCAGCCCAGGGAATCCCCCTAGCGGCCTGGAGACCCAGTTCTTC CASSPGNPPSGLETQFF
many TRBJ1-1 NA TRBV6-1 TGTGCCAGCAGTGAATTTGGATTCTCGGCTGAAGCTTTCTTT CASSEFGFSAEAFF
NA TRBJ1-3 NA TRBV30 TGTGCCTGGAGTGTACCAGGTACCGGGGTCACCATATATTTT CAWSVPGTGVTIYF
many TRBJ2-7 NA TRBV5-1 TGCGCCAGCAGCTTGCGGCAGCCGAGCTCCTACGAGCAGTACTTC CASSLRQPSSYEQYF
many TRBJ2-7 NA TRBV11-2 TGTGCCAGCAACGGGGGCGCCTACGAGCAGTACTTC CASNGGAYEQYF
NA TRBJ1-3 NA TRBV19 TGTGCCAGTAGTATCGGAGACACCATATATTTT CASSIGDTIYF
few TRBJ1-2 NA TRBV28 TGTGCCAGCAGACGTGACGGATACTATGGCTACACCTTC CASRRDGYYGYTF
few TRBJ1-2 NA TRBV5-4 TGTGCCAGCAGCAGGGACTCGGGAGGCTACACCTTC CASSRDSGGYTF
NA TRBJ1-5 TRBD1 TRBV4-1 TGCGCCAGCAGCCAAGAAAGAGGGGGCCTTAGCAATCAGCCCCAGCATTTT CASSQERGGLSNQPQHF
few TRBJ2-7 NA TRBV24-1 TGTGCCACCAGTGATCCGAAGGGGGCGGGCGGGAGAAGCAACGAGCAGTACTTC CATSDPKGAGGRSNEQYF
many TRBJ2-3 TRBD2 TRBV20-1 TGCAGTGCTCAGGGACTAGCGGGGCCAGATACGCAGTATTTT CSAQGLAGPDTQYF